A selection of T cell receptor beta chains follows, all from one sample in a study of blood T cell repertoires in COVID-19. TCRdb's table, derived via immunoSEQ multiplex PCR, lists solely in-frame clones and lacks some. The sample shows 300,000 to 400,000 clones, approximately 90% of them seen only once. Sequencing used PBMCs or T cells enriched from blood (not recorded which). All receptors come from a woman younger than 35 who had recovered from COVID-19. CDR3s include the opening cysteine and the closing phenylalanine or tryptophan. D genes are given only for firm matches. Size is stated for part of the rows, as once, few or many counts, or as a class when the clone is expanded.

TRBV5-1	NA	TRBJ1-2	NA	TGCGCCAGCAGCCAAGATACAGGGACCCTATGGGGCTACACCTTC	CASSQDTGTLWGYTF
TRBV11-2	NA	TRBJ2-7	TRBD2	TGTGCCAGCGGAAGGACTAGCGGGGGAAGGTACGAGCAGTACTTC	CASGRTSGGRYEQYF
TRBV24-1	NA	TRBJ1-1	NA	TGTGCCACCAGCGATGAACAGAACACTGAAGCTTTCTTT	CATSDEQNTEAFF
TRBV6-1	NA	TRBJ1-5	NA	TGTGCCAGCAGTTGGGACAAAACATGTCATTTT	CASSWDKTCHF
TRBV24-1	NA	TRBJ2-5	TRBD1	TGTGCCACCAGTGATTTCTCACAGGGGCAAGAGACCCAGTACTTC	CATSDFSQGQETQYF
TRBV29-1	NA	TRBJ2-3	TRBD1	TGCAGCGTTGACCGGGACAGAAGCACAGATACGCAGTATTTT	CSVDRDRSTDTQYF
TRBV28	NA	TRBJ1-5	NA	TGTGCCAGCAGTCCGAAGCTTCAGCCCCAGCATTTT	CASSPKLQPQHF
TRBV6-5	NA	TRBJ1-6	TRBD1	TGTGCCAGCAGTTACGGGGACAGGGTGAACAATTCACCCCTCCACTTT	CASSYGDRVNNSPLHF
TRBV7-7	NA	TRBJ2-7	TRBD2	TGTGCTAGCAGCATTGGACTAGCGGGGTCGGAGCAGTACTTC	CASSIGLAGSEQYF
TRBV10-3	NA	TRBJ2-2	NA	TGTGCCATTAGAGACAGGGAGGACACCGGGGAGCTGTTTTTT	CAIRDREDTGELFF
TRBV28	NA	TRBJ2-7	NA	TGTGCCAGCAGTGTAAACCGGGACTCCATCTCCTACGAGCAGTACTTC	CASSVNRDSISYEQYF
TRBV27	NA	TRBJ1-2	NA	TGTGCCAGTTGGGGTGGGGCTGGCTACACCTTC	CASWGGAGYTF
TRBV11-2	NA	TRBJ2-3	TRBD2	TGTGCCAGCAGCTCAAGACTAGCGGGGGGGCTTGATACGCAGTATTTT	CASSSRLAGGLDTQYF
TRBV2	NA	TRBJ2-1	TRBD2	TGTGCCAGCTTCGGGGGGGTTACCTACAATGAGCAGTTCTTC	CASFGGVTYNEQFF
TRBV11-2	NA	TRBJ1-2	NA	TGTGCCAGCAGTCCCGGCCGGGGGGCGAACAGCTATGGCTACACCTTC	CASSPGRGANSYGYTF
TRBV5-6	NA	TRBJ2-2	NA	TGTGCCAGCAGGATGGAGGGCGGCGGGGAGCTGTTTTTT	CASRMEGGGELFF
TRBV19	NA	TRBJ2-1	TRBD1	TGTGCCAGTACAGGGGGTAATTGGAATGAGCAGTTCTTC	CASTGGNWNEQFF
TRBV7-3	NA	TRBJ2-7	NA	TGTGCCAGCAGCTCCTTAGGGAGTCCCGAGCAGTACTTC	CASSSLGSPEQYF
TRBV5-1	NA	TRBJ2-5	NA	TGCGCCAGCAGCCAGATCACGGGAACGCCAAAGACCCAGTACTTC	CASSQITGTPKTQYF
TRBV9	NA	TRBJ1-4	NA	TGTGCCAGCAGCGTGGATCCGGTGGGGGGAAAACTGTTTTTT	CASSVDPVGGKLFF
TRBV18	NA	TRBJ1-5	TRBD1	TGTGCCAGCTCAACGACAGGGGGCACACGAAATCAGCCCCAGCATTTT	CASSTTGGTRNQPQHF
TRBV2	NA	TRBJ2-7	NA	TGTGCCAGCAGTGAGACTCTAGAGCAGTACTTC	CASSETLEQYF
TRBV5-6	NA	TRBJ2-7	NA	TGTGCCAGCAGCTTTGGCCAGGGGATGTACTACGAGCAGTACTTC	CASSFGQGMYYEQYF
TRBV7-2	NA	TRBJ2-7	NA	TGTGCCAGCAGCTTAGCGGGGCCAGACTACGAGCAGTACTTC	CASSLAGPDYEQYF
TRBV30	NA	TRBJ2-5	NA	TGTGCCTGGAGTGTTGCGTGGCAAGAGACCCAGTACTTC	CAWSVAWQETQYF
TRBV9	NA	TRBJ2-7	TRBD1	TGTGCCAGCAGCGTAGACAGGGGGACCTACGAGCAGTACTTC	CASSVDRGTYEQYF
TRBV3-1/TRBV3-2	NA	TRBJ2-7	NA	TGTGCCAGCAGCCAAGCAGGGTTGGGCGAGCAGTACTTC	CASSQAGLGEQYF
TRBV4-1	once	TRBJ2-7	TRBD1	TGCGCCAGCAGCCAAGAAGGCGACAGGGGGTACGAGCAGTACTTC	CASSQEGDRGYEQYF
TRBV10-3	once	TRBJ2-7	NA	TGTGCCATCAGCACGCGGGACAGTTACGAGCAGTACTTC	CAISTRDSYEQYF
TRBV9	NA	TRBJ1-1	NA	TGTGCCAGCAGCGTTGGTGAGGGGGGGACCACTGAAGCTTTCTTT	CASSVGEGGTTEAFF
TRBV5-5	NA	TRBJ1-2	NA	TGTGCCAGCAGCTTAGGCCACAGGGTGAACTATGGCTACACCTTC	CASSLGHRVNYGYTF
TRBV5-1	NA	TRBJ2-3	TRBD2	TGCGCCAGCAGCCCGGGGGGGCCCGCAGATACGCAGTATTTT	CASSPGGPADTQYF
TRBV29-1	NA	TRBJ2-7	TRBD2	TGCAGCCCCCTAGCCCTCAAACCGGGACTAGCGGGGGAGCAGTACTTC	CSPLALKPGLAGEQYF
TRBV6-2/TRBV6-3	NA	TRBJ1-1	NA	TGTGCCAGCAGCCAAGGGGCTGAAGCTTTCTTT	CASSQGAEAFF
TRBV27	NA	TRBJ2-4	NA	TGTGCCAGCAGCCGGACGGGGAAAAACATTCAGTACTTC	CASSRTGKNIQYF
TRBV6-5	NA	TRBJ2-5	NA	TGTGCCAGCAGTTACGTCAGGGGAGGGGAGACCCAGTACTTC	CASSYVRGGETQYF
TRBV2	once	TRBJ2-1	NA	TGTGCCAGCAGTGCAGGGTTCAATGAGCAGTTCTTC	CASSAGFNEQFF
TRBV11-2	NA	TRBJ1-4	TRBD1	TGTGCCAGCAGCTTAGGCCGGACAGGGCCTAATGAAAAACTGTTTTTT	CASSLGRTGPNEKLFF
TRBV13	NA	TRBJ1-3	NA	TGTGCCAGCCAAGGGGCGCGGAGCTCTGGAAACACCATATATTTT	CASQGARSSGNTIYF
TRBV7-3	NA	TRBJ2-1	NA	TGTGCCAGCAGTCGACAGCCAGGGGCGGATGAGCAGTTCTTC	CASSRQPGADEQFF
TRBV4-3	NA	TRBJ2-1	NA	TGCGCCAGCAGCCAAGAAACAGGGTCATATAATGAGCAGTTCTTC	CASSQETGSYNEQFF
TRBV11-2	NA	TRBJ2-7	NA	TGTGCCAGCAGCTTAGTATTGGGGACAATGGGCTACGAGCAGTACTTC	CASSLVLGTMGYEQYF
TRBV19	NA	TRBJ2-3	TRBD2	TGTGCCAGTAGTCTCAGGCTAGCGGGGGGACGAGCTTCCGATACGCAGTATTTT	CASSLRLAGGRASDTQYF
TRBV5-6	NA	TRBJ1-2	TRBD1	TGTGCCAGCAGCTGGTCAGTGGGACAGGGCGACAGAGGCTACACCTTC	CASSWSVGQGDRGYTF
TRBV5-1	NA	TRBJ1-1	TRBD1	TGCGCCAGCAGCCTCAGACAGGGGGCGGACACTGAAGCTTTCTTT	CASSLRQGADTEAFF
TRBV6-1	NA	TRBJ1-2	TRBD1	TGTGCCAGCAGTGACCCACAGGGGCGAGCTAACTATGGCTACACCTTC	CASSDPQGRANYGYTF
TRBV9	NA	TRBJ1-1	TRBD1	TGTGCCAGCAGCTCCGAACAGGGGGCTGAAGCTTTCTTT	CASSSEQGAEAFF
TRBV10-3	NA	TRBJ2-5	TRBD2	TGTGCCATCAAGATAGCGGGGGGCCTCCAAGAGACCCAGTACTTC	CAIKIAGGLQETQYF
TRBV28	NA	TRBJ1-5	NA	TGTGCCAGCAGTCGAGACCATGGAGGGAATCAGCCCCAGCATTTT	CASSRDHGGNQPQHF
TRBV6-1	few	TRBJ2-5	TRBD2	TGTGCCAGCAGTGAAAAAAGCGGGGGGGCTGAGACCCAGTACTTC	CASSEKSGGAETQYF
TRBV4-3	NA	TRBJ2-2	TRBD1	TGCGCCAGCAGCCAAGGGACAGGGCGGGGAACCGGGGAGCTGTTTTTT	CASSQGTGRGTGELFF
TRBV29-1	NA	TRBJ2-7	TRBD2	TGCAGCGTTGAAGATGGGGTAGCGGGCTACGAGCAGTACTTC	CSVEDGVAGYEQYF
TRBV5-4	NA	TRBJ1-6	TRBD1	TGTGCCAGCAGCCAGGGACAGGGACATAATTCACCCCTCCACTTT	CASSQGQGHNSPLHF